This T cell receptor beta chain stems from a study of cytomegalovirus exposure and HLA in healthy donors. Findings of the study overall: High specificity and sensitivity for cytomegalovirus status were reported for the classifier.

CDR1 and CDR2 from the germline V gene are SGHAT and FQNNGV. The V and J ends lost 4 bases and 4 bases respectively, with 11 bases between them. The CDR3 extends over 13 amino acids. Regarding this clone: Its antigen is undetermined.

Primers included in the PCR were 60 Vbeta and 13 Jbeta primers. Here immunoSEQ multiplex PCR was the method, and the copy in TCRdb shows in-frame clones only, minus some. The table lists approximately 100,000 clones, about three quarters of them singletons, with 13% to 15% in the top ten. This TCR was sampled from a male donor in good health and CMV-seropositive. Material: PBMCs. This sequence joins TRBV11-2 and TRBJ2-7; D is unresolved. As DNA, the CDR3 is TGTGCCAGCAGCTCGATAGTATCGTACGAGCAGTACTTC. This codes for CASSSIVSYEQYF.